The T cell receptor (beta chain) described here comes from a study of OX40 agonist ivuxolimab in advanced cancers. In the study overall: Each patient was given ivuxolimab into a vein every 2 weeks, at 0.01 to 10 mg/kg. Broader study findings: Partly responding patients at 0.1-3.0 mg/kg showed some of the smallest clonal expansion. Clonal expansion from baseline to week 6 occurred in both CD4+ and CD8+ T cells.

The CDR3 contains 14 residues. Germline values: CDR1 SGHDT, CDR2 YYEEEE. Losses at the gene ends were 3 bases for V and 6 bases for J; bases not matched to a gene: 7. To note about this clone: The antigen remains undetermined.

Method: immunoSEQ multiplex PCR; TCRdb's copy keeps in-frame clones and lacks some. Of around 13,000 clones in the sample, roughly 82% were seen once. The sample consisted of CD4+ or CD8+ T cells sorted from blood, taken in a trial of the OX40 agonist ivuxolimab. This sequence was found in an adult with an advanced solid tumor such as melanoma, head and neck, liver or kidney cancer. The chain employs TRBV5-6 and TRBJ2-7; 9 bases fit TRBD1. Written as DNA, the CDR3 is TGTGCCAGCAGCTCGGGACAGGGACTGGGCGAGCAGTACTTC. It encodes CASSSGQGLGEQYF.